This TCR beta chain was captured by sequencing in a study of blood T cell repertoires in COVID-19. Overall study: T cells, B-cell-depleted T cells, or PBMCs supplied cDNA or gDNA.

This CDR3 contains 15 residues. CDR1 is SGHRS, CDR2 YFSETQ, per germline. V dropped 2 bases and J dropped 2 bases, with 13 bases sitting between them. Generated by immunoSEQ multiplex PCR, the TCRdb table keeps only in-frame clones and is missing some. The sample records 50,000 to 70,000 clones, 70% to 85% being singletons. The receptor was isolated from a woman aged 55-69 years with acute or convalescent COVID-19. The chain links TRBV5-1 to TRBJ2-5; a possible D gene is TRBD2 (6 bases). The sample taken for sequencing was peripheral blood. The CDR3 sequence: CASSFMGGPQETQYF. CDR3 coding DNA: TGCGCCAGCAGCTTCATGGGGGGACCACAAGAGACCCAGTACTTC.